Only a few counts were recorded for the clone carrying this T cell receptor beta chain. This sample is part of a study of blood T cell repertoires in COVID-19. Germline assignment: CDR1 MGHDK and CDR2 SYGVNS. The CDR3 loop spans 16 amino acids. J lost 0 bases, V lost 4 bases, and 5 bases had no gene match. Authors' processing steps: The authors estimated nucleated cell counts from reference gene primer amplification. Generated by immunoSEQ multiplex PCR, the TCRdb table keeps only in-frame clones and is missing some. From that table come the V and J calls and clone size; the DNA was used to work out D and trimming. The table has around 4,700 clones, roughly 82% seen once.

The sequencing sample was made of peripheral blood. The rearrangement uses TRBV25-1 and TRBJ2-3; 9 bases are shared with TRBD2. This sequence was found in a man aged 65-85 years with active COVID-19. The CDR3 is CASSAGLALSTDTQYF. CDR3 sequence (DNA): TGTGCCAGCAGTGCGGGACTAGCCCTTAGCACAGATACGCAGTATTTT.